Each of the 14 T cell receptor beta chains below was sequenced from the same sample in a study of T cell responses to AZD1222 COVID-19 vaccine. Repertoires were generated with immunoSEQ multiplex PCR, while TCRdb's copy carries only in-frame clones and drops some. This table has approximately 130,000 clones, 89% appearing once. The specimen was peripheral blood, collected 28 days after the second AZD1222 dose. These receptors were obtained from an adult who received the AZD1222 COVID-19 vaccine.

The chain recombines TRBV5-4 with TRBJ2-1; perhaps TRBD1 as D (5 bases). The V and J ends lost 1 base and 6 bases respectively, with 11 bases between them. CDR1 SGHNT and CDR2 YYREEE come from the germline V gene (reference sequence). The CDR3 contains 14 residues. The CDR3 loop reads CASSLFAGFNEQFF. The CDR3 region has the DNA TGTGCCAGCAGCTTGTTCGCAGGGTTCAATGAGCAGTTCTTC. Drawing the rest from reference TRBV5-4 and TRBJ2-1, the complete variable domain is ETGVTQSPTHLIKTRGQQVTLRCSSQSGHNTVSWYQQALGQGPQFIFQYYREEENGRGNFPPRFSGLQFPNYSSELNVNALELDDSALYLCASSLFAGFNEQFFGPGTRLTVL.

V usage is TRBV6-4 and J usage is TRBJ2-1, with 9 bases that match TRBD2. The V and J ends lost 4 bases and 9 bases, in that order; junction bases with no gene match: 7. Germline V gene lookup returns CDR1 MRHNA and CDR2 SNTAGT. The CDR3 consists of 14 residues. The CDR3 bases are TGTGCCAGCAGTGCCTACTCGACTAGCGGTGAGCAGTTCTTC. It specifies CASSAYSTSGEQFF.

The rearrangement uses TRBV23-1 and TRBJ1-4, with 9 nucleotides matching TRBD1. TRBV23-1 is treated as an ORF (open reading frame) with a function not yet certain. This CDR3 is 15 amino acids long. After removal of 3 bases from V and 5 bases from J, the junction contained 4 bases not matched to a gene. CDR3 in DNA: TGCGCCAGCAGTCATTGGACAGGGGCAAATGAAAAACTGTTTTTT. Translation: CASSHWTGANEKLFF.

The V call is TRBV21-1, the J call TRBJ1-5. TRBV21-1 is an annotated pseudogene. This CDR3 comprises 12 residues. The CDR3 sequence is CASSKGYQPQHF. The CDR3 bases are TGTGCCAGCAGCAAAGGTTATCAGCCCCAGCATTTT.

The genes are TRBV2 and TRBJ1-1; possible D gene TRBD1, 6 bases. V lost 4 bases, J lost 4 bases, and 13 bases lay in between. Germline CDR1 is SNHLY and CDR2 is FYNNEI. The CDR3 has 14 amino acids. The chain's CDR3 is CASSAARGGTEAFF. CDR3 nucleotides: TGTGCCAGCAGTGCGGCCAGGGGAGGCACTGAAGCTTTCTTT.

This chain uses TRBV7-2 with TRBJ1-2; no reliable D call. Trimming removed 1 base at V and 0 bases at J, with 9 bases between. Germline lookup yields CDR1 SGHTA and CDR2 FQGNSA. The CDR3 length is 15 residues. The CDR3 DNA reads as TGTGCCAGCAGCTTAGAGTTAGACCCTAACTATGGCTACACCTTC. It translates to CASSLELDPNYGYTF.

The J gene is TRBJ1-1, the V gene TRBV18; D is ambiguous. V was cut by 3 bases and J by 0 bases, with 8 bases left in between. Germline V gives CDR1 KGHSH, CDR2 LQKENI. The CDR3 length is 14 residues. CDR3 protein: CASSPRAVNTEAFF. The CDR3, as DNA: TGTGCCAGCTCACCGCGGGCCGTGAACACTGAAGCTTTCTTT.

In this sample, this clone turned up once. V usage is TRBV5-1 and J usage is TRBJ2-1; 13 bases line up with TRBD2. Per germline, CDR1 SGHRS and CDR2 YFSETQ. This CDR3 region has 18 residues. The trim removed 0 bases at V and 5 bases at J, leaving 8 bases unmatched. The CDR3 nucleotides are TGCGCCAGCAGCTTGGGACTAGCGGGGGGATCAGGTGACAATGAGCAGTTCTTC. This gives the protein CASSLGLAGGSGDNEQFF.

The chain is built from TRBV5-8 and TRBJ1-4; 7 bases line up with TRBD1. Per the germline V gene, CDR1 is SGHTS and CDR2 is YDEGEE. This CDR3 is 13 amino acids long. The J segment lost 7 bases and the V segment lost 4 bases, leaving 4 bases of the junction unmatched. In DNA, the CDR3 is TGTGCCAGCAGCCTTGGGACAGTTGAAAAACTGTTTTTT. As protein: CASSLGTVEKLFF.

The gene calls are TRBV6-5 and TRBJ1-2; 9 nucleotides line up with TRBD1. Germline V gives CDR1 MNHEY, CDR2 SVGAGI. Trimming at V came to 4 bases and at J to 8 bases, leaving 8 bases not matched to a gene. The CDR3 has 14 amino acids. The CDR3 is CASSSPTGGRGYTF. In DNA form, the CDR3 reads TGTGCCAGCAGTTCCCCTACAGGGGGCCGGGGCTACACCTTC.

This sequence joins TRBV30 and TRBJ1-5; possibly TRBD1 for D (5 bases). CDR3 size: 14 residues. Germline CDR1 is GTSNPN and CDR2 is SVGIG (reference sequence). Trimming shortened V by 2 bases and J by 6 bases, and 14 bases separated the two germline ends. CDR3 residues: CAWSPGTLVQPQHF. CDR3 nucleotides: TGTGCCTGGAGTCCCGGGACCCTTGTTCAGCCCCAGCATTTT.

The chain is built from TRBV5-4 and TRBJ1-1, with 12 bases lining up with TRBD1. CDR3 length: 15 residues. With 4 bases clipped from V and 4 bases from J, the junction kept 5 bases outside the gene matches. Germline CDR1 and CDR2: SGHNT and YYREEE (reference sequence). The CDR3 is CASSRGQGASTEAFF. The DNA of the CDR3 is TGTGCCAGCAGCCGGGGACAGGGGGCAAGCACTGAAGCTTTCTTT.

The V call is TRBV6-2 or TRBV6-3, the J call TRBJ2-7; TRBD2 is a possible D gene (5 bases). V was pared by 2 bases and J by 5 bases, with 13 bases between. The CDR3 is 14 amino acids. Germline V gene sequence: CDR1 MNHEY, CDR2 SVGEGT. The CDR3 loop is CASSYGRSGNEQYF. The CDR3 DNA follows: TGTGCCAGCAGTTACGGGCGGTCCGGGAACGAGCAGTACTTC.

This clone was recorded a few times. V gene TRBV28 combines with J gene TRBJ1-1; D gene unclear. Germline-derived CDR1 and CDR2 are MDHEN and SYDVKM. The V gene lost 4 bases and the J gene lost 1 base, with 7 bases spanning the gap. CDR3 size: 13 residues. The CDR3 coding sequence is TGTGCCAGCAGTTCCGGGAGGAACACTGAAGCTTTCTTT. Its protein product is CASSSGRNTEAFF.